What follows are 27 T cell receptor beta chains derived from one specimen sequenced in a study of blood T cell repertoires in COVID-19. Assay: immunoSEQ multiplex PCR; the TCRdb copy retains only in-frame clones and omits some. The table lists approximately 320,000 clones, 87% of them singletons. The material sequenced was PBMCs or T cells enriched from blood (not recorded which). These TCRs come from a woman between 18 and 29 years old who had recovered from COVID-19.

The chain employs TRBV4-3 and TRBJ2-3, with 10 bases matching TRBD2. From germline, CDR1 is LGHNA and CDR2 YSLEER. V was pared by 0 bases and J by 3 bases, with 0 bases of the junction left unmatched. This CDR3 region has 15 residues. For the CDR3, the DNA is TGCGCCAGCAGCCAAGAGACTAGCGGGACAGATACGCAGTATTTT. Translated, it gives CASSQETSGTDTQYF.

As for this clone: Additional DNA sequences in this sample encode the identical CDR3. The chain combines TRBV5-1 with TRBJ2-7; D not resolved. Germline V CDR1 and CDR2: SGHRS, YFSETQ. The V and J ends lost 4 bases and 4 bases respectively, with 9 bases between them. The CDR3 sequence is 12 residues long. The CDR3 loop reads CASSPGGYEQYF. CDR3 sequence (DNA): TGCGCCAGCAGCCCGGGTGGGTACGAGCAGTACTTC.

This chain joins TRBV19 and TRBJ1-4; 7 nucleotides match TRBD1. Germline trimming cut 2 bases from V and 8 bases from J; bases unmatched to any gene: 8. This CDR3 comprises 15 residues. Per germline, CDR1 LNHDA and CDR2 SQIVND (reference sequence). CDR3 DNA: TGTGCCAGTAGTATATCGACAGGGTCTCAAGAAAAACTGTTTTTT. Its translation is CASSISTGSQEKLFF.

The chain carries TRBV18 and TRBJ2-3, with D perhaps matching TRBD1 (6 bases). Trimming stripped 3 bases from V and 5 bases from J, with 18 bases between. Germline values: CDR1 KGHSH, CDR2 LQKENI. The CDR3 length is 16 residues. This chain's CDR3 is CASSPLITGLKDTQYF. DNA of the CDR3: TGTGCCAGCTCACCTCTCATTACAGGGTTGAAAGATACGCAGTATTTT.

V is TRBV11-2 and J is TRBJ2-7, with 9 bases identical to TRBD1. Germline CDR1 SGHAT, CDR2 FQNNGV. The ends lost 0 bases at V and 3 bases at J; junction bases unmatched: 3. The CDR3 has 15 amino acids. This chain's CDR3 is CASSLEGTGYYEQYF. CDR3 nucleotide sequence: TGTGCCAGCAGCTTAGAAGGGACAGGGTACTACGAGCAGTACTTC.

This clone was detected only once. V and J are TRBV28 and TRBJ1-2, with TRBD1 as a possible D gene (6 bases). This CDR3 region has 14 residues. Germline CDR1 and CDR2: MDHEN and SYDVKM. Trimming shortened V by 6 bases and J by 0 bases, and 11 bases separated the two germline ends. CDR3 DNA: TGTGCCAGCAGCCTAGGGACATCTAACTATGGCTACACCTTC. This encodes CASSLGTSNYGYTF.

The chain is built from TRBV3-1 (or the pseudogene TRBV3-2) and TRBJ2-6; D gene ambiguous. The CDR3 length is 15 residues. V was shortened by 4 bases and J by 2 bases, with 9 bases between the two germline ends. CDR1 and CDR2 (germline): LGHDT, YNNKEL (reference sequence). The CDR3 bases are TGTGCCAGCAGCCGTTCGCGGACTGGGGCCAACGTCCTGACTTTC. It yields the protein CASSRSRTGANVLTF.

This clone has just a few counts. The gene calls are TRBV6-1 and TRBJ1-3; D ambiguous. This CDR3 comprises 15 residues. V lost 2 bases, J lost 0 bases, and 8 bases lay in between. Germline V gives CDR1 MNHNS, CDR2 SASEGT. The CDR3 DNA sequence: TGTGCCAGCAGTGAAAACACCAACTCTGGAAACACCATATATTTT. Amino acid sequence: CASSENTNSGNTIYF.

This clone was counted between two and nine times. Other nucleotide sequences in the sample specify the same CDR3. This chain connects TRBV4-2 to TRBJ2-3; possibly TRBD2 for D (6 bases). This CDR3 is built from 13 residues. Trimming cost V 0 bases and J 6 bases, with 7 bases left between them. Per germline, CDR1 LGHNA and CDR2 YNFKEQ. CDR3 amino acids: CASSQDRGDTQYF. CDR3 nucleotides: TGTGCCAGCAGCCAAGATCGGGGGGATACGCAGTATTTT.

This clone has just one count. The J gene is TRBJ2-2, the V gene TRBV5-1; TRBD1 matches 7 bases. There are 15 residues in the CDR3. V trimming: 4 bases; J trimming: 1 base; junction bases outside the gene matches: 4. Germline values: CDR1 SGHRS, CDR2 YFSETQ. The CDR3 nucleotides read TGCGCCAGCAGCGGAAGGACAGGGAACACCGGGGAGCTGTTTTTT. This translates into CASSGRTGNTGELFF.

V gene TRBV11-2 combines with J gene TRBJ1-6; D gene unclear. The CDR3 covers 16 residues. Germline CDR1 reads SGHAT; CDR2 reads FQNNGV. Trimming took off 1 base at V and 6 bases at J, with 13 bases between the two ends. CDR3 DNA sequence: TGTGCCAGCAGCTTAGTTAAGGGAGCTAGTAATTCACCCCTCCACTTT. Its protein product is CASSLVKGASNSPLHF.

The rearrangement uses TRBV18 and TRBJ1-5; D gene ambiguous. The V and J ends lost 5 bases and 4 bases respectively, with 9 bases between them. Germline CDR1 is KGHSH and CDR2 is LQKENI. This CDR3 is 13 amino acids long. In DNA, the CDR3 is TGTGCCAGCTCAACAGACCCAAATCAGCCCCAGCATTTT. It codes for CASSTDPNQPQHF. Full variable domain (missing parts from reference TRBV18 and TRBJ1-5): NAGVMQNPRHLVRRRGQEARLRCSPMKGHSHVYWYRQLPEEGLKFMVYLQKENIIDESGMPKERFSAEFPKEGPSILRIQQVVRGDSAAYFCASSTDPNQPQHFGDGTRLSIL.

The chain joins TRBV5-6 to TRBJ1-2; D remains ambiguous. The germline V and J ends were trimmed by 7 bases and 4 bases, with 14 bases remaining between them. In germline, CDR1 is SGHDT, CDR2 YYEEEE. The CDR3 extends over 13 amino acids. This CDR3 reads CASGLNRIYGYTF. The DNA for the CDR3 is TGTGCCAGCGGGCTAAACCGGATCTATGGCTACACCTTC.

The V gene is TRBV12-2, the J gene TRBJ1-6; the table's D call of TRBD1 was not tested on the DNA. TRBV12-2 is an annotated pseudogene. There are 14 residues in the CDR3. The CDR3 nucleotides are TGTGCAAGTCGCTGCCGGGACAGGAGGTCACCCCTCCACTTT. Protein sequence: CASRCRDRRSPLHF.

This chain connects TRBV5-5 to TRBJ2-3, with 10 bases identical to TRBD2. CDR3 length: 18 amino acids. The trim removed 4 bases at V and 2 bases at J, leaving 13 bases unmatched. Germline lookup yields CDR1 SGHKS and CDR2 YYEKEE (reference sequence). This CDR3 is CASSIEGGLAPATDTQYF. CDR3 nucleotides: TGTGCCAGCAGCATCGAGGGGGGACTAGCGCCAGCCACAGATACGCAGTATTTT.

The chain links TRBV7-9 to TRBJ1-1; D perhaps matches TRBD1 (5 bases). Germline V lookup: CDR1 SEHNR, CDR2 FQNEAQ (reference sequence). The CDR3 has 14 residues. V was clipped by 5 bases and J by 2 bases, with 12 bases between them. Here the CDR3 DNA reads TGTGCCAGCAGCCCAACAGGTTATAACACTGAAGCTTTCTTT. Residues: CASSPTGYNTEAFF.

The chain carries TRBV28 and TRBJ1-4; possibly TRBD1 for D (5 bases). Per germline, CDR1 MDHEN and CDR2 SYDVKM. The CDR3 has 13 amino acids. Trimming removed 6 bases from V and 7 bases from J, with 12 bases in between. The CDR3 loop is CASSRGETEKLFF. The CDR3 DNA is TGTGCCAGCAGCCGGGGGGAGACTGAAAAACTGTTTTTT.

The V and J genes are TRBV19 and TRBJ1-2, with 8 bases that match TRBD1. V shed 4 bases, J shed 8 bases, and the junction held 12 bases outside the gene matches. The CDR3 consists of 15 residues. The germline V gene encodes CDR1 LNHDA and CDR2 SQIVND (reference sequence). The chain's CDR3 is CASSNSRTGKGGYTF. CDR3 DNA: TGTGCCAGTAGTAATAGTCGGACAGGGAAGGGCGGCTACACCTTC.

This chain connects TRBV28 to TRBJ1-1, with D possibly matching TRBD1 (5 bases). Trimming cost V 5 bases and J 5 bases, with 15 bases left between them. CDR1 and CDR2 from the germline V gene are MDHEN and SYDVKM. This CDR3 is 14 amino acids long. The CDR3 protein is CASSPPWGRTEAFF. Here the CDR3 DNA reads TGTGCCAGCAGTCCCCCCTGGGGCAGGACTGAAGCTTTCTTT.

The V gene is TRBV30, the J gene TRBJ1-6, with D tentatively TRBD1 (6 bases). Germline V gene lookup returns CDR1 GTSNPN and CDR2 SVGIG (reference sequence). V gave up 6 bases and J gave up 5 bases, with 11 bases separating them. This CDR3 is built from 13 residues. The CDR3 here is CACIRGDNSPLHF. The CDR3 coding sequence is TGTGCCTGTATCAGGGGTGATAATTCACCCCTCCACTTT.

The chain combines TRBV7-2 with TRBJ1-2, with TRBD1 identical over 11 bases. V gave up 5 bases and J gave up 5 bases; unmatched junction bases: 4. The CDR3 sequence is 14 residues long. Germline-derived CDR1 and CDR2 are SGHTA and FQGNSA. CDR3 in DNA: TGTGCCAGCAGCGTAGGACAGGGGGCATATGGCTACACCTTC. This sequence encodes CASSVGQGAYGYTF.

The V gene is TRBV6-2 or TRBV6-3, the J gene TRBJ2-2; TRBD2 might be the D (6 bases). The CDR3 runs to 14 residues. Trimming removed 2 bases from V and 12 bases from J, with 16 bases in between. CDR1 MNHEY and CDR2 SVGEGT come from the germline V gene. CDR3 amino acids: CASSYEGHRGKLFF. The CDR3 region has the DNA TGTGCCAGCAGTTACGAGGGCCACCGGGGGAAGCTGTTTTTT.

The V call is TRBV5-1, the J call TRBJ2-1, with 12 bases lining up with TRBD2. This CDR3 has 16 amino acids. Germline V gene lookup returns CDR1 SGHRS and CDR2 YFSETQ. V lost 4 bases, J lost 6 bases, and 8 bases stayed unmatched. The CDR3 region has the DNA TGCGCCAGCAGCGTTCTGACTAGCGGGAGTTCCAATGAGCAGTTCTTC. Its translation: CASSVLTSGSSNEQFF. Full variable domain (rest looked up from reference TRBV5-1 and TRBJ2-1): KAGVTQTPRYLIKTRGQQVTLSCSPISGHRSVSWYQQTPGQGLQFLFEYFSETQRNKGNFPGRFSGRQFSNSRSEMNVSTLELGDSALYLCASSVLTSGSSNEQFFGPGTRLTVL.

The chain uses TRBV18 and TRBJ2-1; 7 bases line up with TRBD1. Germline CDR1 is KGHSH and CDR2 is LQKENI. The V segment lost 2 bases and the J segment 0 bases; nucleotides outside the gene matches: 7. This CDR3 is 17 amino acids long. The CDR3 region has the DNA TGTGCCAGCTCACCAGAGCTTGCAGGGGGCTCCTACAATGAGCAGTTCTTC. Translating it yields CASSPELAGGSYNEQFF. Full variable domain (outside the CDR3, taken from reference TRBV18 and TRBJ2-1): NAGVMQNPRHLVRRRGQEARLRCSPMKGHSHVYWYRQLPEEGLKFMVYLQKENIIDESGMPKERFSAEFPKEGPSILRIQQVVRGDSAAYFCASSPELAGGSYNEQFFGPGTRLTVL.

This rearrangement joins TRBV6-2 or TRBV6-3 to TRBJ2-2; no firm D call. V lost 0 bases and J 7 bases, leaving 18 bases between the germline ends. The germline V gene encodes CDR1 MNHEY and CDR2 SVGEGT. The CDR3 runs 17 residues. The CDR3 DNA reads TGTGCCAGCAGTTACTCGAATCTCCGGGTTCCGGGCGGGGAGCTGTTTTTT. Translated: CASSYSNLRVPGGELFF.

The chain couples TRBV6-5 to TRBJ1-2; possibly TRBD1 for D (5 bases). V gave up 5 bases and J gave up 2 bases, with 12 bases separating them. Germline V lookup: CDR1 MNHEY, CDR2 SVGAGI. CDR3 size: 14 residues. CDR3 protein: CASSSQQENYGYTF. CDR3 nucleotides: TGTGCCAGCAGTAGCCAACAGGAGAACTATGGCTACACCTTC.

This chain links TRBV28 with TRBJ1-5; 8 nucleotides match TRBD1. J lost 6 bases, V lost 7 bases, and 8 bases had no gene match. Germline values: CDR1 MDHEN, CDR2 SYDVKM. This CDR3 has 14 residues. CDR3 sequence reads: CASIPTGEGQPQHF. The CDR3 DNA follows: TGTGCCAGCATTCCGACAGGGGAAGGTCAGCCCCAGCATTTT.